A selection of T cell receptor beta chains follows, all from one sample in a study of shared clonotypes between healthy human individuals. The repertoire was sequenced with immunoSEQ multiplex PCR; TCRdb's copy has only in-frame clones and lacks some. Found here are hundreds of thousands of clones, 96% of them singletons; the top ten hold 0.2% to 0.25%. The sequenced material came from naive CD8+ T cells sorted from blood. The receptors originated from a man aged 25 to 40 in good health. CDR3s include the opening cysteine and the closing phenylalanine or tryptophan. The order of the fields is clone size, V gene, D gene, J gene, CDR3 DNA, CDR3 protein. The D gene is left open where the match is weak. Size values are once, few and many counts, or a class for expanded clones, and some rows have none.

-,TRBV30,TRBD2,TRBJ2-5,TGTGCCTGGAGTCTAGGACTAGCGGGAGATGAGACCCAGTACTTC,CAWSLGLAGDETQYF
-,TRBV2,-,TRBJ1-5,TGTGCCAGCAAGGGGCCTGATAATCAGCCCCAGCATTTT,CASKGPDNQPQHF
-,TRBV6-5,-,TRBJ2-2,TGTGCCAGCAGTGATGTACGCGGGGAGCTGTTTTTT,CASSDVRGELFF
-,TRBV21-1,-,TRBJ2-6,TGTGCCAGCAGCAAGACAGGGGGCTACTCTGGGGCCAACGTCCTGACTTTC,CASSKTGGYSGANVLTF
-,TRBV4-3,-,TRBJ2-7,TGCGCCAGCAGCCAAGATCTTGCTGCAGCTAAGTACGACGAGCAGTACTTC,CASSQDLAAAKYDEQYF
-,TRBV6-5,-,TRBJ1-1,TGTGCCAGCAGTTACCCGGAGGGGAACACTGAAGCTTTCTTT,CASSYPEGNTEAFF
once,TRBV28,-,TRBJ1-5,TGTGCCAGCAGATCCGGGAGATATAGCAATCAGCCCCAGCATTTT,CASRSGRYSNQPQHF
-,TRBV4-1,-,TRBJ1-1,TGCGCCAGCAGCCAAGGGGGGGTCAACACTGAAGCTTTCTTT,CASSQGGVNTEAFF
-,TRBV6-5,-,TRBJ1-1,TGTGCCAGCAGTTCGGGGGCTTTAGGCCTCGAAGCTTTCTTT,CASSSGALGLEAFF
-,TRBV27,TRBD2,TRBJ2-1,TGTGCCAGCAGTTTAGGTGGGCTAGCGGAACGGTTCTTC,CASSLGGLAERFF
-,TRBV6-9,-,TRBJ2-4,TGTGCCAGTGGGACCGGGACTCTACATTCTTTAGCCAAAAACATTCAGTACTTC,CASGTGTLHSLAKNIQYF
-,TRBV7-9,-,TRBJ2-7,TGTGCCAGCAGCTTAGTGACGGGGGCCTCCTCCTACGAGCAGTACTTC,CASSLVTGASSYEQYF
-,TRBV27,-,TRBJ2-3,TGTGCCAGCAGGGTGGGTGGCACAGATACGCAGTATTTT,CASRVGGTDTQYF
-,TRBV30,-,TRBJ2-1,TGTGCCTGGAGTTCTGGCGCGGGGTACAATGAGCAGTTCTTC,CAWSSGAGYNEQFF
-,TRBV27,-,TRBJ1-3,TGTGCCAGCAGTTCCCGAGGGGGGTCTGGCTCTGGAAACACCATATATTTT,CASSSRGGSGSGNTIYF
-,TRBV7-9,-,TRBJ1-2,TGTGCCAGCAGCCCCGCCCTAAACTATGGCTACACCTTC,CASSPALNYGYTF
once,TRBV27,-,TRBJ1-1,TGTGCCAGCAGTTCTGCTCGGGTGGGCGCTGAAGCTTTCTTT,CASSSARVGAEAFF
-,TRBV7-8,TRBD2,TRBJ2-1,TGTGCCAGCAGCTTAGCCTACCTAGGTAGCGGGAGTAAAAGTGATGAGCAGTTCTTC,CASSLAYLGSGSKSDEQFF
-,TRBV13,-,TRBJ2-7,TGTGCCAGCAGCTCCTCGGGCTCCTACGAGCAGTACTTC,CASSSSGSYEQYF
-,TRBV4-1,-,TRBJ2-5,TGCGCCAGCAGCCAAGAAACTGGTAACTTACAAGAGACCCAGTACTTC,CASSQETGNLQETQYF
-,TRBV28,-,TRBJ2-2,TGTGCCAGCAGCCTAACCGAGAACACCGGGGAGCTGTTTTTT,CASSLTENTGELFF
once,TRBV7-9,-,TRBJ1-5,TGTGCCAGCAGCTTACAGGGGCCTCAGCCCCAGCATTTT,CASSLQGPQPQHF
-,TRBV10-3,-,TRBJ1-1,TGTGCCATCAGTGAGGCCACTGAAGCTTTCTTT,CAISEATEAFF
-,TRBV29-1,TRBD1,TRBJ2-7,TGCAGCGTTGAAGTAGGGACAGGGTTCGAGCAGTACTTC,CSVEVGTGFEQYF
-,TRBV27,TRBD2,TRBJ2-1,TGTGCCAGCAGTTTATTTCCGGGGGGGAATGAGCAGTTCTTC,CASSLFPGGNEQFF
-,TRBV5-5,-,TRBJ2-5,TGTGCCAGCAGCTTTGGGACTTTCCAAGAGACCCAGTACTTC,CASSFGTFQETQYF
-,TRBV11-2,-,TRBJ2-1,TGTGCCAGCAGCTTGCTGGCTAAGCAGTTCTTC,CASSLLAKQFF
-,TRBV11-2,TRBD2,TRBJ2-7,TGTGCCAGCAGACATACTAGCGGGAGTTTTTTGCGTCCCTACGAGCAGTACTTC,CASRHTSGSFLRPYEQYF
-,TRBV27,TRBD1,TRBJ1-5,TGTGCCAGCAGTGACGGGACAGGGGGTAGTCAGCCCCAGCATTTT,CASSDGTGGSQPQHF
-,TRBV28,-,TRBJ2-5,TGTGCCAGCAGTTTATGGAGGGGGCAAGAGACCCAGTACTTC,CASSLWRGQETQYF
-,TRBV29-1,-,TRBJ2-4,TGCAGCGTGATCTTGGTTGACAAAAACATTCAGTACTTC,CSVILVDKNIQYF
-,TRBV6-4,-,TRBJ2-2,TGTGCCAGCAGTGTTTACGCCTTCCCCACCGGGGAGCTGTTTTTT,CASSVYAFPTGELFF
-,TRBV6-1,-,TRBJ2-3,TGTGCCAGCAGTGGACCCAGGGCTGGGGGCACAGATACGCAGTATTTT,CASSGPRAGGTDTQYF
-,TRBV4-1,TRBD2,TRBJ2-2,TGCGCCAGCAGCCATGACGGGACTAGCGGGAGTTATAACACCGGGGAGCTGTTTTTT,CASSHDGTSGSYNTGELFF
-,TRBV11-2,-,TRBJ2-5,TGTGCCAGCAGCTCCGGGGCGGGGACGATCGGTGGGACCCAGTACTTC,CASSSGAGTIGGTQYF
-,TRBV5-1,-,TRBJ1-2,TGCGCCAGCAGCTTAGACACATATGGCTACACCTTC,CASSLDTYGYTF
-,TRBV29-1,-,TRBJ2-7,TGCAGCGTTACACAGGAGTCCTACGAGCAGTACTTC,CSVTQESYEQYF
-,TRBV19,TRBD1,TRBJ2-7,TGTGCCAGTCGGACAGGGTCCGAGCAGTACTTC,CASRTGSEQYF
-,TRBV27,TRBD1,TRBJ1-2,TGTGCCAGCAGTTTCGACAGGGGCTTAGGGTATGGCTACACCTTC,CASSFDRGLGYGYTF
-,TRBV4-1,-,TRBJ1-5,TGCGCCAGCAGCCAAGAGCCTTATAGCAATCAGCCCCAGCATTTT,CASSQEPYSNQPQHF